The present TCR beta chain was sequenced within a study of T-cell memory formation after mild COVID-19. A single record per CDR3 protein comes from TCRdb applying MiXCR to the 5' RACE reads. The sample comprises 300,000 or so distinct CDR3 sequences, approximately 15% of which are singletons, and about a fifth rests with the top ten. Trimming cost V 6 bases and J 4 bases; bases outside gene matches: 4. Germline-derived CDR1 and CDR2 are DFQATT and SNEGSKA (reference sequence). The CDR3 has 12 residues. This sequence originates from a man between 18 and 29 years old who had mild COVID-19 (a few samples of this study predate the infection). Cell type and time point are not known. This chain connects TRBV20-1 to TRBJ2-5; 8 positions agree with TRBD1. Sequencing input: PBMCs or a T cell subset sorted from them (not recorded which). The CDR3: CSAADRAETQYF. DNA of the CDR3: TGCAGTGCAGCGGACAGGGCAGAGACCCAGTACTTC.